These T cell receptor beta chains were read from a single sample in a study of OX40 agonist ivuxolimab in advanced cancers. Using immunoSEQ multiplex PCR, the repertoire was profiled, and TCRdb retains in-frame clones only, with some absent. The profile covers approximately 60,000 clones, with roughly 80% appearing a single time and roughly 4.9% taken by the ten largest. Sample: CD4+ or CD8+ T cells sorted from blood, taken in a trial of the OX40 agonist ivuxolimab. The origin of the receptors is an adult with an advanced solid tumor such as melanoma, head and neck, liver or kidney cancer. CDR3s include the opening cysteine and the closing phenylalanine or tryptophan. Each record gives: CDR3 length, D gene, V gene, J gene, clone size, CDR3 DNA, CDR3 protein. The D gene is left open where the match is weak. Not all rows give a size; the values are once, few, many and, for expanded clones, a class.

13	TRBD2	TRBV7-7	TRBJ2-1	.	TGTGCCAGCAGCCGCGGGAGAGCCAATGAGCAGTTCTTC	CASSRGRANEQFF
17	TRBD1	TRBV7-9	TRBJ1-2	.	TGTGCCAGCAGCCTCAGGGACAGGGGGGACGGTTTCATGGGCTACACCTTC	CASSLRDRGDGFMGYTF
13	.	TRBV6-1	TRBJ2-7	.	TGTGCCAGCAGCCACCCACAGGTATACGAGCAGTACTTC	CASSHPQVYEQYF
15	.	TRBV4-2	TRBJ2-2	.	TGTGCCAGCAGCCAAGCTAGCGTTAACACCGGGGAGCTGTTTTTT	CASSQASVNTGELFF
16	TRBD1	TRBV2	TRBJ1-6	.	TGTGCCAGCAGGGGATTACCGGGACAGGGGAGTTCACCCCTCCACTTT	CASRGLPGQGSSPLHF
15	.	TRBV19	TRBJ2-1	.	TGTGCCAGTAGGGGAGGTAGCGGAGATTACAATGAGCAGTTCTTC	CASRGGSGDYNEQFF
15	TRBD1	TRBV28	TRBJ1-2	.	TGTGCCAGCAGTTACCAGGGACAGAGAGGCTATGGCTACACCTTC	CASSYQGQRGYGYTF
14	TRBD2	TRBV14	TRBJ2-7	.	TGTGCCAGCAGCCTTAGCGGGGGGGCTTACGAGCAGTACTTC	CASSLSGGAYEQYF
16	.	TRBV14	TRBJ2-5	.	TGTGCCAGCAGCCAAGAACTGTCAGGGATAGAGGAGACCCAGTACTTC	CASSQELSGIEETQYF
13	.	TRBV7-9	TRBJ1-1	.	TGTGCCAGCAGGTTTGCAGGGAACACTGAAGCTTTCTTT	CASRFAGNTEAFF
15	.	TRBV5-1	TRBJ2-5	.	TGCGCCAGCCGTAGTTCGGGCGGGGCCCAAGAGACCCAGTACTTC	CASRSSGGAQETQYF
14	TRBD2	TRBV11-3	TRBJ2-5	few	TGTGCCAGCAGCTTTAGCGGGGGGGTTGAGACCCAGTACTTC	CASSFSGGVETQYF
14	.	TRBV5-1	TRBJ1-2	.	TGCGCCAGCAGCTTGTTGGACAGTACAAATGGCTACACCTTC	CASSLLDSTNGYTF
18	TRBD2	TRBV5-4	TRBJ2-1	.	TGTGCCAGCAGCTGGGCCACCGGGACTAGCGGGAGTAACAATGAGCAGTTCTTC	CASSWATGTSGSNNEQFF
17	TRBD2	TRBV19	TRBJ2-7	.	TGTGCCAGTAGTGGTGTGGGACTAGCGGGGCCTGAGGGCGAGCAGTACTTC	CASSGVGLAGPEGEQYF
14	TRBD1	TRBV2	TRBJ2-1	.	TGTGCCAGCAGTGTTGACAGGGCCAACAATGAGCAGTTCTTC	CASSVDRANNEQFF
16	TRBD1	TRBV5-1	TRBJ2-7	.	TGCGCCAGCAGCCAAACCGGGACAGGGACCTCCTACGAGCAGTACTTC	CASSQTGTGTSYEQYF
14	.	TRBV7-9	TRBJ2-1	.	TGTGCCAGCACCAGATCCCCCTCCTACAATGAGCAGTTCTTC	CASTRSPSYNEQFF
13	.	TRBV7-9	TRBJ2-1	.	TGTGCCAGCAGCTTTGACATGACAACCCCCCCATTCTTC	CASSFDMTTPPFF
12	TRBD1	TRBV28	TRBJ1-2	.	TGTGCCAGCAGTACAGGGGACTATGGCTACACCTTC	CASSTGDYGYTF
13	.	TRBV6-6	TRBJ1-2	.	TGTGCCAGCAGTTACTACAGCCTCTATGGCTACACCTTC	CASSYYSLYGYTF
14	.	TRBV6-5	TRBJ1-1	.	TGTGCCAGCACCCCCCCCGGCAGGGACACTGAAGCTTTCTTT	CASTPPGRDTEAFF
12	.	TRBV18	TRBJ1-5	once	TGTGCCAGCTCTAATTATGGTCAGCCCCAGCATTTT	CASSNYGQPQHF
11	.	TRBV11-3	TRBJ2-3	.	TGTGCCAGCAGAGACACAGATACGCAGTATTTT	CASRDTDTQYF
13	.	TRBV29-1	TRBJ2-7	.	TGCAGCGTGGAAGGGGCCAACTCCTACGAGCAGTACTTC	CSVEGANSYEQYF
14	.	TRBV11-2	TRBJ2-3	.	TGTGCCAGCAGCTTATTATACGTCGGAGATACGCAGTATTTT	CASSLLYVGDTQYF
17	TRBD1	TRBV9	TRBJ2-3	.	TGTGCCAGCAGCGTAGGGGTTTCGGGACAGGGTGCAGATACGCAGTATTTT	CASSVGVSGQGADTQYF
11	TRBD1	TRBV20-1	TRBJ1-2	.	TGCAGTGCCTCGACAGGGTTCGGCTACACCTTC	CSASTGFGYTF
12	.	TRBV30	TRBJ2-3	.	TGTGCCTGGCAAACTAGCACAGATACGCAGTATTTT	CAWQTSTDTQYF
13	TRBD1	TRBV11-3	TRBJ1-1	.	TGTGCCAGCAGCGTCGTGACAGGGGCTGAAGCTTTCTTT	CASSVVTGAEAFF
13	.	TRBV14	TRBJ1-2	.	TGTGCCAGCAGCCAAGAAGAACGGACAGCCTACACCTTC	CASSQEERTAYTF
17	TRBD2	TRBV7-9	TRBJ2-3	once	TGTGCCAGCAGCCAGGCCGGGACTAGCGGGAGCACAGATACGCAGTATTTT	CASSQAGTSGSTDTQYF
18	.	TRBV28	TRBJ1-2	.	TGTGCCAGCGGAAGTTTGGGCGGGGTCGAAGAGACTAACTATGGCTACACCTTC	CASGSLGGVEETNYGYTF
14	.	TRBV2	TRBJ1-2	.	TGTGCCAGCAGTGCGTCGAAGTCCGGGAATGGCTACACCTTC	CASSASKSGNGYTF
18	TRBD1	TRBV5-5	TRBJ1-2	.	TGTGCCAGCAGCCAAGATTTAAGCTTGACAGGGGGCAGTGGTGGCTACACCTTC	CASSQDLSLTGGSGGYTF
12	TRBD2	TRBV29-1	TRBJ2-5	.	TGCAGCGTTGACCCGGCGGGGGGGACCCAGTACTTC	CSVDPAGGTQYF
14	.	TRBV2	TRBJ2-7	.	TGTGCCAGCAGTGAAGCCAACAGGGTCTACGAGCAGTACTTC	CASSEANRVYEQYF
15	.	TRBV6-5	TRBJ2-1	.	TGTGCCAGCAGCTACGGACAGAGAGGGGGCAATGAGCAGTTCTTC	CASSYGQRGGNEQFF
14	.	TRBV12-1	TRBJ2-1	.	TGTGCCAGCAGCTTTAAGCGGGGGGTTAGGGAGCAGTTCTTC	CASSFKRGVREQFF
14	TRBD2	TRBV2	TRBJ2-7	.	TGTGCCAGCAGAGGGACTAGCGGGTACCACGAGCAGTACTTC	CASRGTSGYHEQYF
22	.	TRBV21-1	TRBJ2-5	.	TGTGCCAGCAGCAAAAAGAGGACAGGGGTTAGAAAAAAGCATAAGCCTCAAGAGACCCAGTACTTC	CASSKKRTGVRKKHKPQETQYF
13	.	TRBV27	TRBJ1-5	medium-sized	TGTGCCAGCAGTTTTGGGATGAATCAGCCCCAGCATTTT	CASSFGMNQPQHF
9	.	TRBV30	TRBJ2-1	.	TGTGCCTGGACCAATGAGCAGTTCTTC	CAWTNEQFF
15	.	TRBV6-5	TRBJ1-4	.	TGTGCCAGCAGGGACCAGCGGGGGGGGAATGAAAAACTGTTTTTT	CASRDQRGGNEKLFF
13	TRBD1	TRBV7-3	TRBJ1-2	.	TGTGCCAGCAGCCGGACAGGGTCGGGCGGCTACACCTTC	CASSRTGSGGYTF
21	TRBD2	TRBV19	TRBJ2-1	few	TGTGCCAGTAGTATAGAGGGGACTAGCGGGCGCTCCCCCACTTCCTACAATGAGCAGTTCTTC	CASSIEGTSGRSPTSYNEQFF
15	TRBD1	TRBV7-9	TRBJ2-3	.	TGTGCCAGCAGAAGGACAGGGTCTGGCACAGATACGCAGTATTTT	CASRRTGSGTDTQYF
14	.	TRBV6-6	TRBJ1-5	.	TGTGCCAGCAACGAGGGGAGTGGTAGCCAGCCCCAGCATTTT	CASNEGSGSQPQHF
18	TRBD1	TRBV5-6	TRBJ1-2	once	TGTGCCAGCAGCTTGCCCCACTCCTGGACAGGGGGCCTCTATGGCTACACCTTC	CASSLPHSWTGGLYGYTF
18	.	TRBV9	TRBJ2-3	.	TGTGCCAGCAGCGTAGATGATCTAGCGTGGGTCCACACAGATACGCAGTATTTT	CASSVDDLAWVHTDTQYF
15	.	TRBV5-1	TRBJ1-5	once	TGCGCCAGCAGCTTGCAACCTGGGGTGCATCAGCCCCAGCATTTT	CASSLQPGVHQPQHF
13	.	TRBV4-1	TRBJ1-1	.	TGCGCCAGCAGCCGCCCGGGGAACACTGAAGCTTTCTTT	CASSRPGNTEAFF
14	TRBD2	TRBV7-3	TRBJ2-5	.	TGTGCCAGCAGCCGGGGGGGCCGGTGGGAGACCCAGTACTTC	CASSRGGRWETQYF
15	.	TRBV6-5	TRBJ2-2	.	TGTGCCAGCAGTTACTCATTTGGGAAGACCGGGGAGCTGTTTTTT	CASSYSFGKTGELFF
12	.	TRBV19	TRBJ1-1	.	TGTGCCAGTAGCACAGGGTGGACTGAAGCTTTCTTT	CASSTGWTEAFF
15	TRBD2	TRBV5-1	TRBJ2-3	.	TGCGCCAGCAGCTCGAGCGGGGACCCCACAGATACGCAGTATTTT	CASSSSGDPTDTQYF
14	TRBD1	TRBV2	TRBJ2-7	once	TGTGCCAGCAGGACCCCGGACAGGGTCCACGAGCAGTACTTC	CASRTPDRVHEQYF